This T cell receptor beta chain was found in a study of somatic mutations in cytotoxic T cells in rheumatoid arthritis (dated by TCRdb to about 2017). Regarding the complete study: Peripheral blood (roughly 33 ml EDTA) was collected from patients immediately after diagnosis and before any treatment began. Some T-cell populations stained with V beta antibodies were sorted by flow on a FACSAria II or Sony SH800 to nearly 100% purity, with sorted V beta1+ cells additionally subjected to TCRB sequencing. The study asked whether expanded CD8+ T-cell clones in newly diagnosed, untreated rheumatoid arthritis carry somatic mutations, and used TCRB deep sequencing to characterize clonality. TCRB deep sequencing was performed for about 70 rheumatoid arthritis patients and roughly 20 healthy controls. Patient and control groups had essentially identical median ages. Study-level results and caveats: There was no significant difference in CD8+ T-cell clonality between rheumatoid arthritis patients and age-matched healthy controls. In about an eighth of the roughly 60 patients the largest CD8+ clone exceeded 20% of CD8+ cells, and several identical CD8+ TCRB sequences were shared between blood and synovial fluid. The expanded CD8+ clones had unknown antigen targets, and not appearing in virus-specific databases did not rule out that they were virus-specific. An increase of CD8+ clonality with age was seen in patients (Spearman r of about 0.45) but not in healthy controls.

The immunoSEQ assay was applied to genomic DNA for TCRB CDR3 sequencing. In the source study's methods: Patient CD8+ clones larger than 1% were compared against published virus-specific TCRB sequences, and only a few matched. Only productive TCRB rearrangements were included in the analyses. Clonality was expressed as a Shannon entropy-based productive clonality index, with each clone defined by a unique TCRB CDR3 sequence. The template counts of each clone relative to the total templates per sample were used to calculate repertoire overlap between two samples. A correlation with a Spearman r of approximately 0.6 was found between V-gene usage by flow cytometry and V-gene usage by TCRB sequencing. Drawn from immuneACCESS, this table holds only the in-frame rearrangements with V and J called that TCRdb kept. Clones are partly lost; checked studies trace under half to an unresolved V gene and leave the rest unexplained. Clonal size and the V and J genes are those of that table, whereas D and trimming came from the DNA. The sample contains fewer than 25,000 clones, 65% to 85% of them found a single time. Approximately 10% of the sample is taken by the ten largest.

CD4+ and CD8+ cells were isolated by positive magnetic bead selection on an AutoMACS, and purity was checked by flow cytometry. Clonal expansions were first screened by flow cytometry with a TCR V beta antibody panel, then characterized by TCRB deep sequencing of sorted CD8+ fractions. Isolation of peripheral blood mononuclear cells was done through Ficoll-Paque PLUS density gradient separation. DNA was extracted from CD4-enriched, CD8-enriched or PBMC samples with Nucleospin Tissue or Tissue XS kits and quantified with a Qubit 2.0 fluorometer. With regard to this clone: It lacks a known antigen. There are no base qualities to consult, and no much larger clone falls within one base.

This receptor was taken from an adult with rheumatoid arthritis. Sequencing was performed on CD8+ T cells sorted from blood.

For the CDR3, the sequence is CASSHSRNTEAFF. The nucleotide sequence reads TGTGCCAGCTCTCATTCCAGAAACACTGAAGCTTTCTTT. The chain uses TRBV7-6 and TRBJ1-1; the D gene assignment is ambiguous. The junction carries 12 bases between V and J, which are trimmed by 8 bases and 2 bases respectively. From a lookup of the germline V gene, CDR1 and CDR2 are SGHVS and FNYEAQ. Measured from the cysteine to the phenylalanine, the CDR3 is 13 residues long. The only DNA kept is the CDR3, 39 bases in frame from the first base.